A single sample is the source of the 26 T cell receptor beta chains below, sequenced in a study of T cell responses to AZD1222 COVID-19 vaccine. TCRdb's table, derived via immunoSEQ multiplex PCR, lists solely in-frame clones and lacks some. The sample has about 200,000 clones, around 88% seen once. The sample was peripheral blood, taken on day 0 of AZD1222 vaccination. These receptors were taken from an adult in good health.

J is TRBJ2-7 and V is TRBV7-9; tentatively, D is TRBD1 (6 bases). Germline V CDR1 and CDR2: SEHNR, FQNEAQ (reference sequence). V gave up 3 bases and J gave up 3 bases, with 12 bases separating them. CDR3 size: 14 residues. The CDR3 protein is CASSFGTHDYEQYF. The CDR3 nucleotides are TGTGCCAGCAGCTTCGGGACACATGACTACGAGCAGTACTTC. Based on the CDR3 plus reference TRBV7-9 and TRBJ2-7, the full variable domain is DTGVSQNPRHKITKRGQNVTFRCDPISEHNRLYWYRQTLGQGPEFLTYFQNEAQLEKSRLLSDRFSAERPKGSFSTLEIQRTEQGDSAMYLCASSFGTHDYEQYFGPGTRLTVT.

This chain uses TRBV4-1 with TRBJ2-3, with no clear D. Per the germline V gene, CDR1 is MGHRA and CDR2 is YSYEKL. Deletions cut 1 base from V and 3 bases from J, with 5 bases between. This CDR3 has 13 residues. The CDR3 DNA reads as TGCGCCAGCAGCCAAGGGCTAACAGATACGCAGTATTTT. Its translation is CASSQGLTDTQYF.

V usage is TRBV27 and J usage is TRBJ2-5; TRBD1 or TRBD2 may be the D gene (5 bases each). Germline CDR1 and CDR2: MNHEY and SMNVEV (reference sequence). This CDR3 is built from 14 residues. Trimming cost V 4 bases and J 3 bases, with 12 bases left between them. CDR3 loop: CASSSAGTEETQYF. CDR3 DNA sequence: TGTGCCAGCAGTTCAGCCGGGACGGAAGAGACCCAGTACTTC.

In this sample, this clone turned up a few times. The chain has TRBV5-1 and TRBJ2-7; TRBD2 might be the D (6 bases). The CDR3 is 15 residues long. V gave up 0 bases and J gave up 2 bases, with 12 bases separating them. Germline V gene data show CDR1 as SGHRS and CDR2 as YFSETQ. Here the CDR3 reads CASSLEPGLAYEQYF. The CDR3 DNA follows: TGCGCCAGCAGCTTGGAACCGGGACTTGCCTACGAGCAGTACTTC.

The rearrangement uses TRBV10-2 and TRBJ2-7; D gene uncertain. The V end lost 10 bases, the J end lost 3 bases, and 13 bases lay between the germline ends. Germline V lookup: CDR1 WSHSY, CDR2 SAAADI. The CDR3 runs 12 residues. CDR3 nucleotides: TGCGCCATCCAGGACCCCCACTACGAGCAGTACTTC. Protein: CAIQDPHYEQYF.

The gene calls are TRBV5-4 and TRBJ1-2, with D unclear. Trimming cost V 4 bases and J 5 bases, with 15 bases left between them. From germline, CDR1 is SGHNT and CDR2 YYREEE (reference sequence). This CDR3 comprises 14 residues. CDR3 DNA: TGTGCCAGCAGCCTTGGGCGGGGTGGATATGGCTACACCTTC. This sequence encodes CASSLGRGGYGYTF.

This chain connects TRBV4-3 to TRBJ2-1; TRBD1 is a possible D gene (5 bases). The CDR3 is made up of 17 amino acids. CDR1 LGHNA and CDR2 YSLEER come from the germline V gene. V was shortened by 0 bases and J by 1 base, with 13 bases between the two germline ends. This CDR3 is CASSQDNQGLSYNEQFF. The DNA for the CDR3 is TGCGCCAGCAGCCAAGATAACCAGGGATTATCCTACAATGAGCAGTTCTTC.

V gene TRBV7-8 combines with J gene TRBJ2-7; TRBD1 is a possible D gene (6 bases). Deletions cut 7 bases from V and 3 bases from J, with 16 bases between. Per germline, CDR1 SGHVS and CDR2 FQNEAQ. The CDR3 totals 14 residues. The CDR3 loop is CASKTRGGFYEQYF. In DNA, the CDR3 is TGTGCCAGCAAAACTCGAGGGGGATTCTACGAGCAGTACTTC. Filled out from reference TRBV7-8 and TRBJ2-7, the complete variable domain reads GAGVSQSPRYKVAKRGQDVALRCDPISGHVSLFWYQQALGQGPEFLTYFQNEAQLDKSGLPSDRFFAERPEGSVSTLKIQRTQQEDSAVYLCASKTRGGFYEQYFGPGTRLTVT.

The rearrangement joins TRBV5-5 to TRBJ1-5; TRBD1 aligns across 7 bases. The CDR3 is 19 residues long. V trimming: 1 base; J trimming: 0 bases; junction bases outside the gene matches: 13. The germline V gene has CDR1 SGHKS and CDR2 YYEKEE (reference sequence). The CDR3 sequence is CASSLYGTVGDHSNQPQHF. The CDR3 nucleotides are TGTGCCAGCAGCTTGTACGGGACAGTCGGGGACCATAGCAATCAGCCCCAGCATTTT. The variable domain in full, with the rest retrieved from reference TRBV5-5 and TRBJ1-5, is DAGVTQSPTHLIKTRGQQVTLRCSPISGHKSVSWYQQVLGQGPQFIFQYYEKEERGRGNFPDRFSARQFPNYSSELNVNALLLGDSALYLCASSLYGTVGDHSNQPQHFGDGTRLSIL.

This sequence joins TRBV7-9 and TRBJ2-3; D not resolved. The CDR3 extends over 13 amino acids. Trimming pared 5 bases from V and 3 bases from J, leaving 9 bases between. The germline V gene encodes CDR1 SEHNR and CDR2 FQNEAQ (reference sequence). CDR3 residues: CASSTDGTDTQYF. CDR3 sequence (DNA): TGTGCCAGCAGCACGGACGGTACAGATACGCAGTATTTT.

J is TRBJ1-1 and V is TRBV5-6; D gene ambiguous. Trimming removed 2 bases at V and 4 bases at J, with 18 bases between. Germline CDR1 reads SGHDT; CDR2 reads YYEEEE. This CDR3 comprises 16 residues. Written as DNA, the CDR3 is TGTGCCAGCAGCTTTCAAGTCCCCTCCGGTATCACTGAAGCTTTCTTT. Translating gives CASSFQVPSGITEAFF.

The gene calls are TRBV30 and TRBJ2-3, with D perhaps TRBD1 or TRBD2 (6 bases each). Germline CDR1 and CDR2: GTSNPN and SVGIG (reference sequence). The CDR3 runs to 13 residues. The V end lost 5 bases, the J end lost 4 bases, and 13 bases lay between the germline ends. CDR3 nucleotide sequence: TGTGCCTGGGGATACGGGGGCCCAGATACGCAGTATTTT. This codes for CAWGYGGPDTQYF.

The chain links TRBV19 to TRBJ1-3; a possible D gene is TRBD1 (6 bases). Germline CDR1 reads LNHDA; CDR2 reads SQIVND (reference sequence). Trimming took 6 bases from V and 2 from J, leaving 14 bases between them. This CDR3 has 15 residues. The CDR3 DNA reads TGTGCCAGTAGCGCGACAGGAGTGCCTGGAAACACCATATATTTT. This gives the protein CASSATGVPGNTIYF.

The chain employs TRBV30 and TRBJ1-5, with D tentatively TRBD1 (5 bases). Germline V gives CDR1 GTSNPN, CDR2 SVGIG (reference sequence). The CDR3 consists of 11 residues. With 5 bases removed from V and 7 bases from J, the gap between germline ends came to 9 bases. The CDR3 spells CAWAGRQPQHF. CDR3 coding DNA: TGTGCCTGGGCAGGGCGCCAGCCCCAGCATTTT.

This clone came up once. The chain combines TRBV18 with TRBJ1-2; 9 nucleotides agree with TRBD1. Germline assignment: CDR1 KGHSH and CDR2 LQKENI. The CDR3 has 14 residues. Trimming removed 4 bases from V and 9 bases from J; junction bases left unmatched: 9. The CDR3 nucleotides are TGTGCCAGCTCACTCGGACAGGGGAATGGGCGCTACACCTTC. It codes for CASSLGQGNGRYTF.

J is TRBJ1-6 and V is TRBV14, with unresolved D. Germline V gives CDR1 SGHDN, CDR2 FVKESK. This CDR3 contains 14 residues. V dropped 1 base and J dropped 6 bases, with 7 bases sitting between them. This CDR3 reads CASSQGPGNSPLHF. In nucleotides, the CDR3 is TGTGCCAGCAGCCAAGGGCCCGGTAATTCACCCCTCCACTTT.

The CDR3 region has the DNA TGCGCCAGCAGCCAAGATGGAAACAGCTTAAATGAAAAACTGTTTTTT. This encodes CASSQDGNSLNEKLFF. The V and J genes are TRBV4-3 and TRBJ1-4, with D hard to call. Trimming left V 0 bases short and J 5 bases short, with 13 bases between. The germline CDR1 and CDR2 sequences are LGHNA and YSLEER. This CDR3 has 16 residues.

The genes are TRBV6-6 and TRBJ1-4; TRBD1 is a possible D gene (5 bases). The germline V and J ends were trimmed by 2 bases and 4 bases, with 8 bases remaining between them. The germline V gene has CDR1 MNHNY and CDR2 SVGAGI (reference sequence). The CDR3 totals 14 residues. CDR3 DNA sequence: TGTGCCAGCAGTTACGGGACCAATAATGAAAAACTGTTTTTT. Translated: CASSYGTNNEKLFF.

Only one count was recorded for this clone. The chain links TRBV3-1 (or the pseudogene TRBV3-2) to TRBJ2-7; the D gene is possibly TRBD2 (6 bases). This CDR3 has 15 residues. V lost 1 base and J 0 bases, leaving 10 bases between the germline ends. CDR1 LGHDT and CDR2 YNNKEL come from the germline V gene (reference sequence). The CDR3 sequence: CASSQGRGDSYEQYF. CDR3 sequence (DNA): TGTGCCAGCAGCCAAGGGCGGGGAGACTCCTACGAGCAGTACTTC.

The CDR3 sequence: CASSQEPPGGNTIYF. The CDR3 region has the DNA TGCGCCAGCAGCCAAGAGCCTCCAGGGGGAAACACCATATATTTT. The V and J genes are TRBV4-1 and TRBJ1-3, with D maybe TRBD1 (5 bases). The germline V gene has CDR1 MGHRA and CDR2 YSYEKL. The CDR3 covers 15 residues. V was cut by 0 bases and J by 4 bases, with 10 bases left in between.

The J gene is TRBJ1-6, the V gene TRBV6-1; D uncertain. Trimming took 1 base from V and 6 from J, leaving 7 bases between them. The CDR3 extends over 14 amino acids. Looked up from germline, CDR1 is MNHNS and CDR2 is SASEGT. CDR3 protein: CASSEVAANSPLHF. The CDR3 DNA is TGTGCCAGCAGTGAAGTGGCAGCTAATTCACCCCTCCACTTT.

The V gene is TRBV12-3 or TRBV12-4, the J gene TRBJ1-1; D unclear. V lost 7 bases and J lost 1, with 10 bases in between. This CDR3 comprises 13 residues. The CDR3 DNA reads as TGTGCCAGCACTCGGACCGCGAACACTGAAGCTTTCTTT. This translates into CASTRTANTEAFF.

A few counts support this clone. This chain connects TRBV10-1 to TRBJ2-4, with no clear D. CDR1 is WNHNN, CDR2 SYGVQD, per germline (reference sequence). V was shortened by 0 bases and J by 15 bases, with 12 bases between the two germline ends. The CDR3 runs 12 residues. CDR3 sequence reads: CASSESCPPGYF. The CDR3 DNA is TGCGCCAGCAGTGAGTCGTGCCCCCCGGGGTACTTC.

In regard to this clone: The same CDR3 also results from other DNA sequences found in this sample. The chain employs TRBV5-1 and TRBJ1-1; D possibly corresponds to TRBD1 (5 bases). Between the trimmed V and J ends, which lost 1 base and 1 base, there was a span of 5 bases. CDR1 is SGHRS, CDR2 YFSETQ, per germline. The CDR3 has 13 residues. CDR3 sequence (DNA): TGCGCCAGCAGCTTGACAGGGAACACTGAAGCTTTCTTT. Amino acids: CASSLTGNTEAFF.

The chain links TRBV2 to TRBJ1-2; D might be TRBD1 (5 bases). This CDR3 spans 11 amino acids. Looked up from germline, CDR1 is SNHLY and CDR2 is FYNNEI. The V and J ends lost 8 bases and 6 bases respectively, with 10 bases between them. The CDR3 DNA sequence: TGTGCCAGCGGTGGGGGGGATGGCTACACCTTC. It yields the protein CASGGGDGYTF.

V usage is TRBV6-5 and J usage is TRBJ1-1; D is undetermined. The CDR3 extends over 14 amino acids. CDR1 and CDR2 (germline): MNHEY, SVGAGI. The ends were cut back, 7 bases at V and 2 bases at J, with 14 bases in the middle. The CDR3: CASTPPGGNTEAFF. CDR3 in DNA: TGTGCCAGCACTCCCCCCGGAGGAAACACTGAAGCTTTCTTT.